This T cell receptor (beta chain) appears in the sequencing data of a study of blood T cell repertoires in COVID-19. Study-wide background: COVID-19 samples from acute and convalescent phases originated in the United States, Italy and Spain. T cells, B-cell-depleted T cells, or PBMCs provided the cDNA or gDNA that served as material.

The CDR3 totals 13 residues. With V trimmed by 4 bases and J by 4 bases, 2 bases remained unmatched. How the authors handled the data: It was from reference gene primer amplification that nucleated cell counts were estimated. Repertoires were generated with immunoSEQ multiplex PCR, while TCRdb's copy carries only in-frame clones and drops some. V and J calls and clone size follow that table, whereas D and trimming were derived from the DNA. The sample lists some 520,000 clones, 75% to 90% occurring once. J is TRBJ1-2 and V is TRBV12-3 or TRBV12-4, with 8 bases matching TRBD1. The sequence came from a man aged 18-30 years with COVID-19, enrolled during active disease. Input material: peripheral blood. The CDR3 reads CASSSDRVYGYTF. DNA for the CDR3: TGTGCCAGCAGTTCGGACAGGGTCTATGGCTACACCTTC.